The clone carrying this T cell receptor beta chain was observed a handful of times. What it recognizes is unknown. Barcoded TCR alpha and TCR beta cDNA libraries with UMIs came from 5'RACE using constant-segment primers. A single record per CDR3 protein comes from TCRdb applying MiXCR to the 5' RACE reads. The sample lists a few hundred thousand distinct CDR3 sequences, over 13% occurring once. The data were obtained in a study of T-cell memory formation after mild COVID-19. General study results and limits: CD4+ contracting clones were mainly CM and EM; CD8+ ones, EMRA. Clones contracting across day 15 to 85 had a balanced CD4/CD8 profile; later expanding clones leaned CD4+.

V lost 1 base and J 0 bases, leaving 7 bases between the germline ends. The CDR3 is made up of 14 amino acids. The chain carries TRBV23-1 and TRBJ2-7; no definite D call. TRBV23-1 is identified as an open reading frame with a role that is uncertain. Source material: PBMCs or a T cell subset sorted from them (not recorded which). This TCR was sampled from a young man who had mild COVID-19 (a few samples of this study predate the infection). Cell type and time point are not known. The CDR3 region is CASSQCISSYEQYV. CDR3 sequence (DNA): TGCGCCAGCAGTCAATGTATCAGCTCCTACGAGCAGTACGTC.